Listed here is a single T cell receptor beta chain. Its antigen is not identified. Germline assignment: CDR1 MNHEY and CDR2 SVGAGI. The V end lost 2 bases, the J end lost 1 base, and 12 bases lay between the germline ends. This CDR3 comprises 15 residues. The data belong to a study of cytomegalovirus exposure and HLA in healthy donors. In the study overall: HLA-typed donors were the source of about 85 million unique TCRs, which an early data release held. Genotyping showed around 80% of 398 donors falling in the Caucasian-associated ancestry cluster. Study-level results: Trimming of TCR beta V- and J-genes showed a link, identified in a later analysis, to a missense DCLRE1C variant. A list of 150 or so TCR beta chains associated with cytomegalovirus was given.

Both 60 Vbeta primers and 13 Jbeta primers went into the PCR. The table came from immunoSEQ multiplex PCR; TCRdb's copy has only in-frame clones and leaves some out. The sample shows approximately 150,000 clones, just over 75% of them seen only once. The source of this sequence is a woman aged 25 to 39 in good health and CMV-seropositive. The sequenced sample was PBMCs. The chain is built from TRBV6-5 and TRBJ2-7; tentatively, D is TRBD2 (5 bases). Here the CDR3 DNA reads TGTGCCAGCAGTTACGCGGCGGGTTCATCCTACGAGCAGTACTTC. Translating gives CASSYAAGSSYEQYF.